The clone carrying this T cell receptor beta chain was seen at least ten times. What it binds is not known. This record belongs to a study of metastatic and nonmetastatic thyroid tumors. Among the patients, none had received any treatment before thyroid surgery. V lost 5 bases and J lost 4, with 19 bases in between. Germline V gene sequence: CDR1 SGHAT, CDR2 FQNNGV. The CDR3 has 16 amino acids. Findings and limits, study-wide: Malignant thyroid tumors reportedly had TCR beta diversity that was significantly higher than in benign nodules, in blood and tumor.

With MiXCR, TCRdb called clones anew from the PCR reads. The sample yields about 39,000 clones, 15% to 20% seen once. The V and J genes are TRBV11-2 and TRBJ2-3; maybe TRBD2 (6 bases). The receptor was derived from a female donor with papillary thyroid cancer or a benign thyroid nodule (not recorded which). Some clones in this sample may be carry-over from other donors' samples. The sample consisted of blood. CDR3 amino acids: CASSLKRLGRPDTQYF. In nucleotides, the CDR3 is TGTGCCAGCAGCCTTAAAAGATTAGGGAGGCCAGATACGCAGTATTTT. The variable domain in full, completed from reference TRBV11-2 and TRBJ2-3, reads EAGVAQSPRYKIIEKRQSVAFWCNPISGHATLYWYQQILGQGPKLLIQFQNNGVVDDSQLPKDRFSAERLKGVDSTLKIQPAKLEDSAVYLCASSLKRLGRPDTQYFGPGTRLTVL.